Below, 16 T cell receptor beta chains from the same sample are listed, as sequenced in a study of control samples from healthy donors and cancer patients. The assay was immunoSEQ multiplex PCR, and TCRdb's table has in-frame clones only and misses some. This sample has about 160,000 clones, with around 96% found just once. Sample: blood. The receptor set was obtained from a woman aged 40 to 50 in good health.

CDR3 sequence (DNA): TGCGCCAGCAGCCTAGCGGGAGTAGCCAATGAGCAGTTCTTC. Its translation is CASSLAGVANEQFF. V gene TRBV4-3 combines with J gene TRBJ2-1; TRBD2 matches at 9 bases. This CDR3 has 14 amino acids. Germline V gene lookup returns CDR1 LGHNA and CDR2 YSLEER. Germline trimming cut 4 bases from V and 6 bases from J; bases unmatched to any gene: 4.

J is TRBJ2-1 and V is TRBV28; 8 positions agree with TRBD1. The CDR3 extends over 15 amino acids. V lost 2 bases and J lost 1; bases outside the gene matches: 1. CDR1 and CDR2 from the germline V gene are MDHEN and SYDVKM. The CDR3 reads CASSLGQGSYNEQFF. CDR3 DNA: TGTGCCAGCAGTTTAGGACAGGGATCCTACAATGAGCAGTTCTTC. The whole variable domain, filled in from reference TRBV28 and TRBJ2-1, reads DVKVTQSSRYLVKRTGEKVFLECVQDMDHENMFWYRQDPGLGLRLIYFSYDVKMKEKGDIPEGYSVSREKKERFSLILESASTNQTSMYLCASSLGQGSYNEQFFGPGTRLTVL.

The chain carries TRBV29-1 and TRBJ1-1; TRBD1 is a possible D gene (5 bases). CDR1 is SQVTM and CDR2 is ANQGSEA in the germline V gene. V gave up 1 base and J gave up 4 bases, with 10 bases separating them. CDR3 length: 13 amino acids. In DNA form, the CDR3 reads TGCAGCGTTGAAGCAGGGCGGAGCACTGAAGCTTTCTTT. Its protein is CSVEAGRSTEAFF.

The CDR3 bases are TGCAGCGTTGGAGGGGCTACCCGAGAGACCCAGTACTTC. Amino acids: CSVGGATRETQYF. The chain is built from TRBV29-1 and TRBJ2-5; D tentatively reads TRBD1 or TRBD2 (5 bases each). There are 13 residues in the CDR3. The germline V gene encodes CDR1 SQVTM and CDR2 ANQGSEA. Trimming left V 4 bases short and J 4 bases short, with 13 bases between.

This clone was picked up one time. The DNA of the CDR3 is TGTGCCAGCAGCCAGGGAGGAGGACAGATGAACACTGAAGCTTTCTTT. Translation: CASSQGGGQMNTEAFF. J is TRBJ1-1 and V is TRBV3-1 (or the pseudogene TRBV3-2); a weak D match, TRBD1 (6 bases). This CDR3 spans 16 amino acids. The V and J ends lost 3 bases and 0 bases respectively, with 14 bases between them. Germline CDR1 is LGHDT and CDR2 is YNNKEL (reference sequence).

The gene calls are TRBV6-2 or TRBV6-3 and TRBJ2-1; D possibly corresponds to TRBD2 (5 bases). The germline CDR1 and CDR2 sequences are MNHEY and SVGEGT. Trimming stripped 6 bases from V and 10 bases from J, with 16 bases between. This CDR3 is built from 13 residues. CDR3 amino acids: CASSSTTRAEQFF. In DNA, the CDR3 is TGTGCCAGCAGCTCCACTACGCGGGCCGAGCAGTTCTTC.

The chain has TRBV7-2 and TRBJ2-2; tentatively, D is TRBD2 (5 bases). Trimming removed 5 bases from V and 8 bases from J, with 15 bases in between. CDR3 size: 14 residues. The V gene's germline CDR1 is SGHTA and CDR2 FQGNSA. This chain's CDR3 is CASSPGNSVGELFF. For the CDR3, the DNA is TGTGCCAGCAGCCCCGGGAACTCTGTGGGGGAGCTGTTTTTT.

This chain uses TRBV7-9 with TRBJ2-5; no definite D call. This CDR3 contains 11 residues. The germline V gene has CDR1 SEHNR and CDR2 FQNEAQ (reference sequence). The germline V and J ends were trimmed by 5 bases and 5 bases, with 6 bases remaining between them. The DNA of the CDR3 is TGTGCCAGCAGCGGAGAGGAGACCCAGTACTTC. It yields the protein CASSGEETQYF.

This clone was recorded once. The J gene is TRBJ1-4, the V gene TRBV29-1; 10 bases line up with TRBD1. Germline CDR1 is SQVTM and CDR2 is ANQGSEA. The junction had 5 bases not matched to a gene; V was cut back by 4 bases and J by 6 bases. This CDR3 contains 14 residues. The CDR3 here is CSVGPGTGDEKLFF. DNA of the CDR3: TGCAGCGTTGGACCCGGGACAGGGGATGAAAAACTGTTTTTT.

This clone was picked up one time. The rearrangement joins TRBV6-5 to TRBJ2-1; TRBD1 aligns across 7 bases. V dropped 7 bases and J dropped 3; count of bases not matched to a gene: 9. Germline loops: CDR1 MNHEY, CDR2 SVGAGI. CDR3 length: 15 residues. The CDR3 region has the DNA TGTGCCAGCACCCCCGAGGGGGCTGGCTACAATGAGCAGTTCTTC. It specifies CASTPEGAGYNEQFF.

The V call is TRBV29-1, the J call TRBJ1-4; D not resolved. The V gene lost 1 base and the J gene lost 9 bases, with 18 bases spanning the gap. The CDR3 spans 15 residues. Germline CDR1 reads SQVTM; CDR2 reads ANQGSEA. CDR3 residues: CSVEVMFIQGKKLFF. The CDR3 bases are TGCAGCGTTGAAGTTATGTTTATCCAAGGGAAAAAACTGTTTTTT. Full variable domain (outside the CDR3, taken from reference TRBV29-1 and TRBJ1-4): SAVISQKPSRDICQRGTSLTIQCQVDSQVTMMFWYRQQPGQSLTLIATANQGSEATYESGFVIDKFPISRPNLTFSTLTVSNMSPEDSSIYLCSVEVMFIQGKKLFFGSGTQLSVL.

The V and J genes are TRBV6-6 and TRBJ1-1; tentatively, D is TRBD1 (5 bases). Per germline, CDR1 MNHNY and CDR2 SVGAGI (reference sequence). This CDR3 is 14 amino acids long. V lost 2 bases and J 3 bases, leaving 10 bases between the germline ends. CDR3 sequence reads: CASSYLGLDTEAFF. The DNA for the CDR3 is TGTGCCAGCAGTTACCTGGGACTCGACACTGAAGCTTTCTTT.

The chain couples TRBV9 to TRBJ1-1; D gene unclear. Trimming removed 2 bases from V and 0 bases from J, with 11 bases in between. This CDR3 region has 15 residues. CDR1 is SGDLS, CDR2 YYNGEE, per germline. The CDR3 is CASSVGSLMNTEAFF. The CDR3 DNA is TGTGCCAGCAGCGTTGGAAGCCTCATGAACACTGAAGCTTTCTTT.

The J gene is TRBJ1-1, the V gene TRBV20-1, with D hard to call. Per the germline V gene, CDR1 is DFQATT and CDR2 is SNEGSKA (reference sequence). The CDR3 is 8 residues long. The DNA for the CDR3 is TGCAGGACCCCTGAAGCTTTCTTT. Residues: CRTPEAFF.

The gene calls are TRBV20-1 and TRBJ1-3; D not resolved. Germline CDR1 DFQATT, CDR2 SNEGSKA (reference sequence). The V end was cut by 3 bases, the J end by 4 bases, with 7 bases between. There are 12 residues in the CDR3. Here the CDR3 reads CSASRAGNTIYF. For the CDR3, the DNA is TGCAGTGCTAGTAGGGCGGGAAACACCATATATTTT.

The V gene is TRBV5-6, the J gene TRBJ2-3; 12 positions match TRBD2. The length of the CDR3 is 15 residues. Germline V gives CDR1 SGHDT, CDR2 YYEEEE. After removal of 4 bases from V and 8 bases from J, the junction contained 8 bases not matched to a gene. The CDR3 coding sequence is TGTGCCAGCAGCCCCAGACTAGCGGGAGCGGTTACGCAGTATTTT. Protein sequence: CASSPRLAGAVTQYF.